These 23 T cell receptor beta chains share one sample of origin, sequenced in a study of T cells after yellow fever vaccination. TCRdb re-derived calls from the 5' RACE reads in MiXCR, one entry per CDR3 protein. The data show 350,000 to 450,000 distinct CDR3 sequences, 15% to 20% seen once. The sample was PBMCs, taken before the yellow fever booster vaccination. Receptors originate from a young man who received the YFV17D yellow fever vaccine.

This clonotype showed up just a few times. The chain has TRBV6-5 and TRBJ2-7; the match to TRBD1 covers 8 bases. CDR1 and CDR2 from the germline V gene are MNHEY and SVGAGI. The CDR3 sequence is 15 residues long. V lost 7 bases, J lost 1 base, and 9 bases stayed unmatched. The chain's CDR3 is CASKHRDRFSYEQYF. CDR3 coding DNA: TGTGCCAGCAAGCACCGGGACAGGTTTTCCTACGAGCAGTACTTC.

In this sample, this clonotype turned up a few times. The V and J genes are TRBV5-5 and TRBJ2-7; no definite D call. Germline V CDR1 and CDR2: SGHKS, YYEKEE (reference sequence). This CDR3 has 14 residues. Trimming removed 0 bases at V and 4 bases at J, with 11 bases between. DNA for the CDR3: TGTGCCAGCAGCTTGGGTCCGGACGGATACGAGCAGTACTTC. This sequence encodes CASSLGPDGYEQYF. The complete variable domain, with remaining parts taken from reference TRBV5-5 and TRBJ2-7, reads DAGVTQSPTHLIKTRGQQVTLRCSPISGHKSVSWYQQVLGQGPQFIFQYYEKEERGRGNFPDRFSARQFPNYSSELNVNALLLGDSALYLCASSLGPDGYEQYFGPGTRLTVT.

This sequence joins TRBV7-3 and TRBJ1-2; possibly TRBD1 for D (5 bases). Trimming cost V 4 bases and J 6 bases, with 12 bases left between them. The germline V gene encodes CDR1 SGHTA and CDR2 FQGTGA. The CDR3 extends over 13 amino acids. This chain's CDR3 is CASSSRAGNGYTF. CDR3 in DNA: TGTGCCAGCAGCTCCCGAGCAGGGAATGGCTACACCTTC.

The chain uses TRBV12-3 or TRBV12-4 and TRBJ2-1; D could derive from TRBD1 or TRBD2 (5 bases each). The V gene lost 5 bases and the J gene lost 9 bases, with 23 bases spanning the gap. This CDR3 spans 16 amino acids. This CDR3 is CASSPGGRDGDGEQFF. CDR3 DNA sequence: TGTGCCAGCAGTCCCGGAGGAAGGGACGGTGACGGTGAGCAGTTCTTC.

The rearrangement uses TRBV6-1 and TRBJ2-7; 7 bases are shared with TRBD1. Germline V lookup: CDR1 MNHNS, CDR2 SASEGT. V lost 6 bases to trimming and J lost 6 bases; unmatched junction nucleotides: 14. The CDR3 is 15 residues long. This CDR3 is CASSPAGTAAREQYF. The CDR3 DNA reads TGTGCCAGCAGCCCAGCCGGGACAGCCGCCCGCGAGCAGTACTTC.

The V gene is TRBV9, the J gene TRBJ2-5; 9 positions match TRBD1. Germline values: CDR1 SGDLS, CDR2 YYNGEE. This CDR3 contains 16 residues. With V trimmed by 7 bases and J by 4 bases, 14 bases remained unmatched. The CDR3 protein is CASGSGTGSPIETQYF. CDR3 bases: TGTGCCAGCGGTTCCGGGACAGGGAGCCCAATAGAGACCCAGTACTTC. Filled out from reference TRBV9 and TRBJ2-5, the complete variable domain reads DSGVTQTPKHLITATGQRVTLRCSPRSGDLSVYWYQQSLDQGLQFLIQYYNGEERAKGNILERFSAQQFPDLHSELNLSSLELGDSALYFCASGSGTGSPIETQYFGPGTRLLVL.

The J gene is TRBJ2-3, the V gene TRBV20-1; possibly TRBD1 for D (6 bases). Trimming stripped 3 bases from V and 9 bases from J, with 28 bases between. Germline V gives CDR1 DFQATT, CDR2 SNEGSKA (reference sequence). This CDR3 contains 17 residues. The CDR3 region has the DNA TGCAGTGCTAGTGAGAGTCGGCAGGGGCAATACTTAAGAACGCAGTATTTT. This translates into CSASESRQGQYLRTQYF.

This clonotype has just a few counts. This CDR3 is CASSLGSVSYEQYF. The CDR3 coding sequence is TGTGCCAGCAGTTTGGGTAGCGTCAGCTACGAGCAGTACTTC. The chain links TRBV12-3 or TRBV12-4 to TRBJ2-7; D may be TRBD2 (5 bases). The CDR3 sequence is 14 residues long. V lost 3 bases to trimming and J lost 3 bases, with 12 bases between them.

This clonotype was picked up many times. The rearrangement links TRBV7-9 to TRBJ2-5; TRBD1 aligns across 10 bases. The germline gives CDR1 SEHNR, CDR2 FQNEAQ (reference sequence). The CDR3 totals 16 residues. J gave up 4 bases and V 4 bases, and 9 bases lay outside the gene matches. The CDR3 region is CASSSFGTGARETQYF. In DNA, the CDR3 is TGTGCCAGCAGCTCGTTCGGGACAGGGGCGAGAGAGACCCAGTACTTC. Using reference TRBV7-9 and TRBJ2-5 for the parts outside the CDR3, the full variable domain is DTGVSQNPRHKITKRGQNVTFRCDPISEHNRLYWYRQTLGQGPEFLTYFQNEAQLEKSRLLSDRFSAERPKGSFSTLEIQRTEQGDSAMYLCASSSFGTGARETQYFGPGTRLLVL.

As DNA, the CDR3 is TGCGCCAGCAGCTTGTCAACAGGGGCGGTCAATGAGCAGTTCTTC. Translating it yields CASSLSTGAVNEQFF. The J gene is TRBJ2-1, the V gene TRBV5-1; 7 bases fit TRBD1. This CDR3 contains 15 residues. The V and J ends lost 1 base and 6 bases, in that order; junction bases with no gene match: 7. CDR1 is SGHRS, CDR2 YFSETQ, per germline.

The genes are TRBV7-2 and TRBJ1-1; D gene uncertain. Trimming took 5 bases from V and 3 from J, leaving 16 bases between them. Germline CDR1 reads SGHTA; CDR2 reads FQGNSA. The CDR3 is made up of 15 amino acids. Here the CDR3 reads CASSLRPTGDTEAFF. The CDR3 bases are TGTGCCAGCAGCCTTAGGCCCACTGGGGACACTGAAGCTTTCTTT.

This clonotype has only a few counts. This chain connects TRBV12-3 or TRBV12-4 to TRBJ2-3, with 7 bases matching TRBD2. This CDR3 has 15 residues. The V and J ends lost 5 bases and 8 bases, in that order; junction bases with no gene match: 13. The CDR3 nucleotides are TGTGCCAGCAGTCTTGACCTAGCGGCTCGGGTTACGCAGTATTTT. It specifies CASSLDLAARVTQYF.

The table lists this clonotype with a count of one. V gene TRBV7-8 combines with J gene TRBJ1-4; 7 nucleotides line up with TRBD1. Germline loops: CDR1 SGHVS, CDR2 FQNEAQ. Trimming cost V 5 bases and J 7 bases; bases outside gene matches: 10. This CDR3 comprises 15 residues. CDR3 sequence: CASSPRGGGIEKLFF. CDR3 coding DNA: TGTGCCAGCAGCCCGCGGGGAGGGGGCATTGAAAAACTGTTTTTT.

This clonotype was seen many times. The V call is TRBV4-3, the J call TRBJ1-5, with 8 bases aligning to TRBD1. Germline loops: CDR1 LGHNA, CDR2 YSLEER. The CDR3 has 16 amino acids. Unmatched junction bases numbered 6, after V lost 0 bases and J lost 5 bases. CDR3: CASSQDYQGAYQPQHF. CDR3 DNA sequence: TGCGCCAGCAGCCAAGATTACCAGGGGGCTTATCAGCCCCAGCATTTT.

The CDR3 sequence is CSASREGGREQYF. DNA for the CDR3: TGCAGTGCTAGTCGTGAGGGGGGGAGGGAGCAGTACTTC. The chain combines TRBV20-1 with TRBJ2-7; possibly TRBD2 for D (7 bases). V lost 3 bases, J lost 7 bases, and 16 bases lay in between. The CDR3 loop spans 13 amino acids. CDR1 and CDR2 from the germline V gene are DFQATT and SNEGSKA (reference sequence).

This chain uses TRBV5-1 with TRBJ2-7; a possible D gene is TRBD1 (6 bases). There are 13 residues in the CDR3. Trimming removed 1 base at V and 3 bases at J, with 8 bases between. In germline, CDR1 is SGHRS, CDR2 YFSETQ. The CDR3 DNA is TGCGCCAGCAGCTTGACAGGGTTCTACGAGCAGTACTTC. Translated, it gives CASSLTGFYEQYF.

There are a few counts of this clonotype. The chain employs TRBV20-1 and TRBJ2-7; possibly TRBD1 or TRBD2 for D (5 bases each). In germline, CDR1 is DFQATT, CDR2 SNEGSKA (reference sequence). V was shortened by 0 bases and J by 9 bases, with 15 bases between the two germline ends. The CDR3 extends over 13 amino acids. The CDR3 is CSARDPQGEVQYV. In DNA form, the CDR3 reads TGCAGTGCTAGAGATCCCCAGGGAGAGGTGCAGTACGTC.

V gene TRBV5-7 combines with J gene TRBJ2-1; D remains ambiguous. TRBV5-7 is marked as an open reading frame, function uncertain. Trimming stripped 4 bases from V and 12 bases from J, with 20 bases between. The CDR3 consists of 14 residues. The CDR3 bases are TGTGCCAGCAGCCCCGGTATGGGGTTCGAGGCGCAGTTCTTC. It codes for CASSPGMGFEAQFF.

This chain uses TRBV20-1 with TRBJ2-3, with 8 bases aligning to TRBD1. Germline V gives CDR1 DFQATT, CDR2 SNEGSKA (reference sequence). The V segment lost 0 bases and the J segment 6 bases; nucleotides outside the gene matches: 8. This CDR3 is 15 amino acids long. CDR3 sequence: CSARDRDRPTDTQYF. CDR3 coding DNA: TGCAGTGCTAGAGACAGGGACAGGCCCACGGATACGCAGTATTTT.

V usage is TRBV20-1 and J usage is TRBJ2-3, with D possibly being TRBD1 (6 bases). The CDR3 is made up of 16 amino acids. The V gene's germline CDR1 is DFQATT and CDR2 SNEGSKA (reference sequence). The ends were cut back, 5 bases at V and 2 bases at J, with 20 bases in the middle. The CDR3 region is CSASELQQGNTDTQYF. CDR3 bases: TGCAGTGCTTCAGAATTACAACAGGGAAACACAGATACGCAGTATTTT.

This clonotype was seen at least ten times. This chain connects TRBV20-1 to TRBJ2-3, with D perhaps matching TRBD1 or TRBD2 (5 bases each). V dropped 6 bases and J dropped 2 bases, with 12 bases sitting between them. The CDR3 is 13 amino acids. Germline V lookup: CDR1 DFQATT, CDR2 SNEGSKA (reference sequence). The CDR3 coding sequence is TGCAGTGCCCCGGGACCCTACACAGATACGCAGTATTTT. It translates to CSAPGPYTDTQYF.

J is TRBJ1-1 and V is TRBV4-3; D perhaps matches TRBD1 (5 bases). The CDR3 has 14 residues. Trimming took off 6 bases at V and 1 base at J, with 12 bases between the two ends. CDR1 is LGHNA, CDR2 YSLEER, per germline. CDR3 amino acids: CASRNRDGNTEAFF. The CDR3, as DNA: TGCGCCAGCAGAAACCGGGACGGGAACACTGAAGCTTTCTTT.

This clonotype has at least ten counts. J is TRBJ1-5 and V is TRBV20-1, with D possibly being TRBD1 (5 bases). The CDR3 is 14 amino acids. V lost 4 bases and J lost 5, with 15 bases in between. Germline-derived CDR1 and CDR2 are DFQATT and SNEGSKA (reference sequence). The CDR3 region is CSATHKGMDQPQHF. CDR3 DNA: TGCAGTGCTACACATAAGGGGATGGATCAGCCCCAGCATTTT.